Listed below are T cell receptor beta chains from one sample, sequenced in a study of T cell repertoires in cytomegalovirus infection. TCRdb ran MiXCR on the reads and lists one entry per CDR3 protein. The top ten hold 2.5% to 3% of the sample, which has some 680,000 distinct CDR3 sequences, roughly 35% seen once. Material: PBMCs. Every receptor here comes from a human donor in good health (CMV status not recorded). Some clones in this sample may be carry-over from other donors' samples. CDR3s include the opening cysteine and the closing phenylalanine or tryptophan. The D gene is left open where the match is weak. The listing skips clone size in some rows; elsewhere it reads once, few, many or a size class.

clone size,V gene,J gene,D gene,CDR3 protein,CDR3 DNA
NA,TRBV6-1,TRBJ1-1,NA,CASSEIFLGTEAFF,TGTGCCAGCAGTGAGATATTTCTGGGGACTGAAGCTTTCTTT
many,TRBV20-1,TRBJ1-1,TRBD1,CSARVSQGPSTEAFF,TGCAGTGCGCGGGTCTCACAGGGGCCCAGTACTGAAGCTTTCTTT
NA,TRBV6-1,TRBJ1-1,NA,CASSERFRNTEAFF,TGTGCCAGCAGCGAGAGATTCCGGAACACTGAAGCTTTCTTT
few,TRBV12-3/TRBV12-4,TRBJ1-1,TRBD1,CASSTGGGGTEAFF,TGTGCCAGCAGTACAGGGGGCGGAGGTACTGAAGCTTTCTTT
few,TRBV20-1,TRBJ2-1,NA,CSAWGALSSYNEQFF,TGCAGTGCTTGGGGGGCGCTAAGCTCCTACAATGAGCAGTTCTTC
NA,TRBV9,TRBJ1-2,NA,CASSQNPGQYYGYTF,TGTGCCAGCAGCCAAAACCCCGGACAGTACTATGGCTACACCTTC
few,TRBV19,TRBJ1-5,TRBD1,CASNPRTGDGGNQPQHF,TGTGCCAGTAACCCTCGGACAGGGGATGGTGGCAATCAGCCCCAGCATTTT
few,TRBV2,TRBJ1-6,NA,CASSELRGAENSPLHF,TGTGCCAGCAGTGAACTCCGCGGGGCCGAAAATTCACCCCTCCACTTT
NA,TRBV19,TRBJ2-1,TRBD1,CASSIIRGHSSYNEQFF,TGTGCCAGTAGTATAATTAGGGGGCACAGCTCCTACAATGAGCAGTTCTTC
NA,TRBV5-8,TRBJ2-1,TRBD2,CASSSRLAGEGREQFF,TGTGCCAGCAGCTCGCGACTAGCGGGGGAAGGGCGGGAGCAGTTCTTC
NA,TRBV7-2,TRBJ2-4,TRBD1,CASSSLDRAGNIQYF,TGTGCCAGCAGCTCCCTGGACAGGGCTGGAAACATTCAGTACTTC
NA,TRBV29-1,TRBJ2-2,NA,CSVEGLDTGELFF,TGCAGCGTTGAAGGGTTGGACACCGGGGAGCTGTTTTTT
few,TRBV6-6,TRBJ2-7,TRBD2,CASSLPAGGGAHEQYF,TGTGCCAGCAGTCTTCCGGCGGGCGGGGGGGCCCACGAGCAGTACTTC
NA,TRBV27,TRBJ1-2,NA,CASSWAEGSSGYTF,TGTGCCAGCAGTTGGGCGGAGGGTTCGTCTGGCTACACCTTC
NA,TRBV4-1,TRBJ1-1,TRBD1,CASSLDRDPEAFF,TGCGCCAGCAGCCTCGACAGGGACCCTGAAGCTTTCTTT
few,TRBV6-1,TRBJ1-4,NA,CASSGVQGRGEKLFF,TGTGCCAGCAGTGGGGTACAGGGTAGGGGTGAAAAACTGTTTTTT
few,TRBV12-3/TRBV12-4,TRBJ1-6,NA,CASTRGAQGTSPLHF,TGTGCCAGCACTAGAGGGGCGCAGGGGACGTCACCCCTCCACTTT
few,TRBV28,TRBJ1-1,NA,CASSLPVFGGTEAFF,TGTGCCAGCAGTTTACCTGTCTTTGGGGGCACTGAAGCTTTCTTT
few,TRBV12-3/TRBV12-4,TRBJ2-3,TRBD2,CASSFGLAGGTDTQYF,TGTGCCAGCAGCTTTGGACTAGCGGGGGGCACAGATACGCAGTATTTT
NA,TRBV28,TRBJ2-7,NA,CASSLNPYEQYF,TGTGCCAGCAGTCTTAACCCCTACGAGCAGTACTTC